This T cell receptor beta chain was obtained from a study of blood T cell repertoires in COVID-19. The protocol was immunoSEQ multiplex PCR, while the TCRdb copy is restricted to in-frame clones and leaves out a portion. The data contain under 200,000 clones, 90% of them seen just once; the ten biggest clones take up approximately 0.56%. Sequenced sample: peripheral blood. The clonotype was recovered from a man aged 50 to 59 with acute or convalescent COVID-19.

CDR3 in DNA: TGTGCCAGCAGCTTGTACAGGGATTCGGGAGGCTACACCTTC. Protein: CASSLYRDSGGYTF. The rearrangement joins TRBV5-6 to TRBJ1-2; D might be TRBD1 (6 bases). V gave up 1 base and J gave up 8 bases, with 15 bases separating them. CDR1 and CDR2 from the germline V gene are SGHDT and YYEEEE. The CDR3 contains 14 residues.